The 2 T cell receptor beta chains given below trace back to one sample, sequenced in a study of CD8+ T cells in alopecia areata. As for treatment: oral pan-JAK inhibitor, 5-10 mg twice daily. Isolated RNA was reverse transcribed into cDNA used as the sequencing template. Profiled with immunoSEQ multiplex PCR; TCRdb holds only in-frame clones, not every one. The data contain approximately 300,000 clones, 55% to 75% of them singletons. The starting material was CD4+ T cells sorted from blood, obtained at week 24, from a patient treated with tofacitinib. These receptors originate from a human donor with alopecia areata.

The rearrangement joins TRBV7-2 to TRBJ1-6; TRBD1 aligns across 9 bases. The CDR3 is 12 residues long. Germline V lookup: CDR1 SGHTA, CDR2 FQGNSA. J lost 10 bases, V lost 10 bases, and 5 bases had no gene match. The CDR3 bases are TGTGCCAACAGACAGGGGGGATCACCCCTCCACTTT. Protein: CANRQGGSPLHF.

CDR3 loop: CASSPTGGTEAFF. DNA of the CDR3: TGTGCCAGCTCACCCACAGGGGGGACTGAAGCTTTCTTT. V and J are TRBV18 and TRBJ1-1; 8 bases map to TRBD1. CDR1 is KGHSH, CDR2 LQKENI, per germline. J gave up 5 bases and V 3 bases, and 2 bases lay outside the gene matches. This CDR3 is built from 13 residues.